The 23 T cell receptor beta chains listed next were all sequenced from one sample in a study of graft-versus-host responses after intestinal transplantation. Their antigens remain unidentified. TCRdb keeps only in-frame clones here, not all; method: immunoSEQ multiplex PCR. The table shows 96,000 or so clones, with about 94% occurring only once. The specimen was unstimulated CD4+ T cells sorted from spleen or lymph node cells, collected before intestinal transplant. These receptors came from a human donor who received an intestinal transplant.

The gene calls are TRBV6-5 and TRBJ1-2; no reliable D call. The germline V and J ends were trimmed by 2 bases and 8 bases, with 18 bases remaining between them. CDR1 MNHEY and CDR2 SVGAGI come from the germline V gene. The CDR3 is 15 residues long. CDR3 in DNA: TGTGCCAGCAGTTACGGAAAAGGTGGGAGCTCGGGCTACACCTTC. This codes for CASSYGKGGSSGYTF.

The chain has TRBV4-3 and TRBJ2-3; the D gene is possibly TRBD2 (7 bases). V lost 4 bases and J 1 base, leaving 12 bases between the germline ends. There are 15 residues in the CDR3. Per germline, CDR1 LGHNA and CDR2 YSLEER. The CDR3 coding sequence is TGCGCCAGCAGCCGAAGAGGGGGGGGCACAGATACGCAGTATTTT. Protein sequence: CASSRRGGGTDTQYF.

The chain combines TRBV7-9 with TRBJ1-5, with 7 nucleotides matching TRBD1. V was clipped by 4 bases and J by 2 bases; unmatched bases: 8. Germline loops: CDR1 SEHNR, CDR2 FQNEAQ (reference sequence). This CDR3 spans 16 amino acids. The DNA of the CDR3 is TGTGCCAGCAGCTACAGGGGTCCCGCTGGCAATCAGCCCCAGCATTTT. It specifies CASSYRGPAGNQPQHF.

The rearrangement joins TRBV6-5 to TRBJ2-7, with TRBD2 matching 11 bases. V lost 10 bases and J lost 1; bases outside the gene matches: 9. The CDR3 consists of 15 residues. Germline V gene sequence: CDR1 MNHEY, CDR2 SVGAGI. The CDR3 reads CATILLAGGSYEQYF. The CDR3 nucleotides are TGTGCCACCATTCTCCTAGCGGGAGGATCCTACGAGCAGTACTTC.

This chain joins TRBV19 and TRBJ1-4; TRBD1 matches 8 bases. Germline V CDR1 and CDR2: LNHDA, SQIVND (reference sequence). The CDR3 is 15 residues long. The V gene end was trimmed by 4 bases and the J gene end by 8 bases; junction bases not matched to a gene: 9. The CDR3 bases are TGTGCCAGTAGTACGACAGGGGCGAGACGGGAAAAACTGTTTTTT. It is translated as CASSTTGARREKLFF. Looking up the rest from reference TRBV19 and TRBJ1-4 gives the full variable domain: DGGITQSPKYLFRKEGQNVTLSCEQNLNHDAMYWYRQDPGQGLRLIYYSQIVNDFQKGDIAEGYSVSREKKESFPLTVTSAQKNPTAFYLCASSTTGARREKLFFGSGTQLSVL.

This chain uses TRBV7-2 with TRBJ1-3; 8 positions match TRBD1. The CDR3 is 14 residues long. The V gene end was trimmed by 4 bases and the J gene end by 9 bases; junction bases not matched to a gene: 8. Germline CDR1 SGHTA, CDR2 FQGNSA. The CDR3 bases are TGTGCCAGCAGCTCCCAGGGGGCCGTGAGCACCATATATTTT. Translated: CASSSQGAVSTIYF.

CDR3 coding DNA: TGTGCCAGCAGCTTGGCTACCTCCCTGACAGATACGCAGTATTTT. This codes for CASSLATSLTDTQYF. The chain recombines TRBV5-4 with TRBJ2-3; D is unclear. V lost 0 bases to trimming and J lost 3 bases, with 11 bases between them. The CDR3 totals 15 residues. CDR1 SGHNT and CDR2 YYREEE come from the germline V gene (reference sequence).

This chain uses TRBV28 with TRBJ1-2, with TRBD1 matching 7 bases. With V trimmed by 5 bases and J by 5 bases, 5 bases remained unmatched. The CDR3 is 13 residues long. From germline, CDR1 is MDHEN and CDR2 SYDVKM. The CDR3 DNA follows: TGTGCCAGCAGTGCACCACAGGGGTATGGCTACACCTTC. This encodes CASSAPQGYGYTF.

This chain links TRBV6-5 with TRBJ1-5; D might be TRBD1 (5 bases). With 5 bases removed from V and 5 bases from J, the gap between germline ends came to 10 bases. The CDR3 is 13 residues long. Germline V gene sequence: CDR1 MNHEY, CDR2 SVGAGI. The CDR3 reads CASSGASYQPQHF. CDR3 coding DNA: TGTGCCAGCAGTGGGGCCTCATATCAGCCCCAGCATTTT.

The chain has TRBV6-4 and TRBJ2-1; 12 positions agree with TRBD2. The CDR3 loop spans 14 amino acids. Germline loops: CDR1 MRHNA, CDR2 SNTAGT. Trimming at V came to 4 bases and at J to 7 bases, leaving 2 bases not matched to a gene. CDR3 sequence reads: CASSVGLAGNEQFF. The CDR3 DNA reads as TGTGCCAGCAGTGTCGGACTAGCGGGAAATGAGCAGTTCTTC.

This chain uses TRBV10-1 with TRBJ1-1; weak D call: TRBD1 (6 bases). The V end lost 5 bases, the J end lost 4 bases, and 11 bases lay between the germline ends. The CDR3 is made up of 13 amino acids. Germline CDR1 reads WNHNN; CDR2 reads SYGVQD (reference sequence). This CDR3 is CASSYRVGTEAFF. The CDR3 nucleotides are TGCGCCAGCAGTTACAGGGTAGGCACTGAAGCTTTCTTT.

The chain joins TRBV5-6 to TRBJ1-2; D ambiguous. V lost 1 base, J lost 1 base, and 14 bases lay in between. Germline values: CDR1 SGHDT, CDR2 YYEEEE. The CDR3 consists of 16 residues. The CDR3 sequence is CASSLQYRDLNYGYTF. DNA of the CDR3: TGTGCCAGCAGCTTGCAATACAGAGATCTTAACTATGGCTACACCTTC.

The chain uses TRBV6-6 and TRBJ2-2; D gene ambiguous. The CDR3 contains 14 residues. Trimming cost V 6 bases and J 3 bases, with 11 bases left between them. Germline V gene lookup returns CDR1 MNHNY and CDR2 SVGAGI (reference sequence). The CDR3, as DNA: TGTGCCAGCAGCGTCCGTCCGGACACCGGGGAGCTGTTTTTT. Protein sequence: CASSVRPDTGELFF.

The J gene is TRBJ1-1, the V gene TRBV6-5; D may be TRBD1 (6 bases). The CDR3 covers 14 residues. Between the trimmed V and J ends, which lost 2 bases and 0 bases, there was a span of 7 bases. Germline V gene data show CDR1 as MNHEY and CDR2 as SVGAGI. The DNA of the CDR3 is TGTGCCAGCAGTTACCAGGGGATGAACACTGAAGCTTTCTTT. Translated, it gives CASSYQGMNTEAFF.

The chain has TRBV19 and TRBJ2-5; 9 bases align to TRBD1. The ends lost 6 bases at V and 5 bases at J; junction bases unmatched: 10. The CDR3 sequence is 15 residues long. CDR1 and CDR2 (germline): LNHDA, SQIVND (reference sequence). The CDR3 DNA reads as TGTGCCAGTAGAAAAACAGGGGGCTCAGGGGAGACCCAGTACTTC. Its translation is CASRKTGGSGETQYF.

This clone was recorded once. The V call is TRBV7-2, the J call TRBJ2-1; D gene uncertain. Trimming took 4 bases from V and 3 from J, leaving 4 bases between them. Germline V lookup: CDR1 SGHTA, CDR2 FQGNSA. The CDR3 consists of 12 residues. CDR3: CASSSNYNEQFF. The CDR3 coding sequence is TGTGCCAGCAGCTCCAACTACAATGAGCAGTTCTTC.

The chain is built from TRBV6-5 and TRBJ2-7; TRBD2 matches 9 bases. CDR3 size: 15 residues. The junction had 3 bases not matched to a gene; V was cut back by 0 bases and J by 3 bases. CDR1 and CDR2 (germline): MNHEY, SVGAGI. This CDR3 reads CASSYSSGRHYEQYF. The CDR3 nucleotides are TGTGCCAGCAGTTACTCTAGCGGGAGACACTACGAGCAGTACTTC.

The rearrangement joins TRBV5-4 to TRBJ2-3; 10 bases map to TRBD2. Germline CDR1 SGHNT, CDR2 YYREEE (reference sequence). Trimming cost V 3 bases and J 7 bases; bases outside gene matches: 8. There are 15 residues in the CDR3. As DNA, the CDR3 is TGTGCCAGCAGCTATTTAGCGGGGGGTTCATATACGCAGTATTTT. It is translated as CASSYLAGGSYTQYF.

The CDR3 nucleotides read TGTGCCTGGGGGCCAGGACAGGGGTGGACTGAAGCTTTCTTT. Encoded protein: CAWGPGQGWTEAFF. The rearrangement joins TRBV30 to TRBJ1-1, with 9 bases identical to TRBD1. CDR3 length: 14 amino acids. With V trimmed by 5 bases and J by 5 bases, 9 bases remained unmatched. Germline loops: CDR1 GTSNPN, CDR2 SVGIG (reference sequence).

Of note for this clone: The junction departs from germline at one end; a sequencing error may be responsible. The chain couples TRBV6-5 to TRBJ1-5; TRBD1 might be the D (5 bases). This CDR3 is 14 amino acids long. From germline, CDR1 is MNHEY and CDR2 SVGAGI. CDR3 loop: CAIKRARRGQAQHF. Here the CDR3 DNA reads TGTGCCATCAAACGAGCTCGGAGGGGTCAGGCCCAGCATTTT.

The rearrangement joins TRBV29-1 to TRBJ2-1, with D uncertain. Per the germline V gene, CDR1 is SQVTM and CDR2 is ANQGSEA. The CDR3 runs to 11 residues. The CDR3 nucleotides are TGCAGGGCCTCGGAGTACAATGAGCAGTTCTTC. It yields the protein CRASEYNEQFF.

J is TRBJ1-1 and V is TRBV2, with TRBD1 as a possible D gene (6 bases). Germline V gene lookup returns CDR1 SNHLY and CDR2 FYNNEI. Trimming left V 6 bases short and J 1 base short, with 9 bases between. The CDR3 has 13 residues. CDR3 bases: TGTGCCAGCAGACTGACAGGGAACACTGAAGCTTTCTTT. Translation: CASRLTGNTEAFF.

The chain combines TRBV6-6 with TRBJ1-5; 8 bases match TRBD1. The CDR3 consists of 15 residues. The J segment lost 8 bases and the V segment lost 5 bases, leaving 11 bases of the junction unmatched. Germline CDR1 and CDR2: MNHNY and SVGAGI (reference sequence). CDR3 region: CASSVLDRAHEPQHF. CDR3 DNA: TGTGCCAGCAGTGTCCTGGACAGGGCCCATGAGCCCCAGCATTTT.